This T cell receptor (beta chain) was profiled in a study of blood T cell repertoires in COVID-19. Study context: Material from acute and convalescent COVID-19 was sourced from the United States, Italy and Spain. T cells, B-cell-depleted T cells, or PBMCs provided the cDNA or gDNA that served as material.

The CDR3 spans 13 residues. Trimming took 7 bases from V and 10 from J, leaving 16 bases between them. Germline V lookup: CDR1 SGHTA, CDR2 FQGNSA. Authors' processing steps: Reference gene primer amplification gave estimated nucleated cell counts. Sequencing was performed with immunoSEQ multiplex PCR; in TCRdb, only in-frame clones are kept and a portion is missing. V and J calls and clone size are as listed in that table; D and trimming were resolved from the DNA. This table has 35,000 to 45,000 clones, more than 90% appearing once. Seattle enrolled patients during active infection and tracked them longitudinally.

V and J are TRBV7-2 and TRBJ1-4; D gene uncertain. This clonotype originated in a man in his fifties with COVID-19, enrolled during active disease. Specimen: peripheral blood. The chain's CDR3 is CASTILQAGKLFF. In nucleotides, the CDR3 is TGTGCCAGCACCATCCTGCAGGCCGGAAAACTGTTTTTT.